This T cell receptor beta chain emerged from a study of shared clonotypes between healthy human individuals. Study-level background: A couple of women and three men aged 18 to 49 made up the donors.

The assay ran at deep level. An even split of each subset's genomic DNA across several immunoSEQ plates was performed. Assay: immunoSEQ multiplex PCR; the TCRdb copy retains only in-frame clones and omits some. Here the sample spans 2 million to 3 million clones, 93% being singletons. What was sequenced was naive CD4+ T cells from PBMCs. Subset meaning: CD45RA+ positively selected. This TCR was sampled from a man younger than 30 in good health. Some clones in this sample may be carry-over from other donors' samples.

The CDR3 loop is CASSHRLADLGLSTDTQYF. The CDR3 DNA reads TGTGCCAGCAGCCACCGCCTAGCGGACCTAGGACTGAGCACAGATACGCAGTATTTT. The chain combines TRBV4-2 with TRBJ2-3; the match to TRBD2 covers 7 bases. V gave up 3 bases and J gave up 0 bases; unmatched junction bases: 15. Germline-derived CDR1 and CDR2 are LGHNA and YNFKEQ. CDR3 length equals 19 residues.